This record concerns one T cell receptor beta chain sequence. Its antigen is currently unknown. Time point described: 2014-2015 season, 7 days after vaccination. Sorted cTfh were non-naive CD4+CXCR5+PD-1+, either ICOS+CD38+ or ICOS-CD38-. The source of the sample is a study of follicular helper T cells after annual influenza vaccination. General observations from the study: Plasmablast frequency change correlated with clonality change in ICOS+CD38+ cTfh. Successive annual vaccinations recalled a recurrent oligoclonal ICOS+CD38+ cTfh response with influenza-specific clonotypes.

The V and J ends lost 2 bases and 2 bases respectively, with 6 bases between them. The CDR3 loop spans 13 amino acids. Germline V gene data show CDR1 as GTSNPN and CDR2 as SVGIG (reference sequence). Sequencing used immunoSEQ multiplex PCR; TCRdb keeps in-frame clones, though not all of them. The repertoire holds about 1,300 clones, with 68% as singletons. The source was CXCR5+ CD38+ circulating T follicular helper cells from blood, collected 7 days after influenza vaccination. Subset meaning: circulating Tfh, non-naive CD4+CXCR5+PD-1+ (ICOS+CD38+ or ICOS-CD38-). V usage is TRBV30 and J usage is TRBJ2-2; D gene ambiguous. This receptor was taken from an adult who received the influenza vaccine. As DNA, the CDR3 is TGTGCCTGGAGTTTGGATAACACCGGGGAGCTGTTTTTT. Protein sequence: CAWSLDNTGELFF.